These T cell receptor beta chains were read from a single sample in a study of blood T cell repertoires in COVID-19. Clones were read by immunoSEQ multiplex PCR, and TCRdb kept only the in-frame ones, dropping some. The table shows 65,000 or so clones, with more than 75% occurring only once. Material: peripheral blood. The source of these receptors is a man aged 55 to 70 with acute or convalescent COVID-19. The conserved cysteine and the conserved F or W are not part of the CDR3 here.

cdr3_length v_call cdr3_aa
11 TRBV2 ASSGYSSTEAF
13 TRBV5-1 ASSLILSGANVLT
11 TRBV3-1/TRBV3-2 ASSPGRVDGYT
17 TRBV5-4 ASSMPGLAGATNTGELF
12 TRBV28 ASSSWSPNQPQH
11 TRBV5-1 ASSFGQGYGYT
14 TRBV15 ATSPMLPISSYEQY
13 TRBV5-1 ASSYKQGGNVEAF
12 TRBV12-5 ASGIGGYNSPLH
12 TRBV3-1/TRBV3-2 ASSQGGGNQPQH
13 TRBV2 ASSDLGSKNSPPH
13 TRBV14 ASSPQGLRGETQY
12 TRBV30 AWTKDRAVSQAF
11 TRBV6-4 ASRQGVNTEAF
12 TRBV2 ASKRPGANEKLF
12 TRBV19 ASSIAAGSYEQY
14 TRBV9 ASSVVASGGPYEQY
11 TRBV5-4 ASSQPGGGNAF
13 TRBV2 ASGRGQGDTGELF
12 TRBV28 ASRTTGGGYGYT